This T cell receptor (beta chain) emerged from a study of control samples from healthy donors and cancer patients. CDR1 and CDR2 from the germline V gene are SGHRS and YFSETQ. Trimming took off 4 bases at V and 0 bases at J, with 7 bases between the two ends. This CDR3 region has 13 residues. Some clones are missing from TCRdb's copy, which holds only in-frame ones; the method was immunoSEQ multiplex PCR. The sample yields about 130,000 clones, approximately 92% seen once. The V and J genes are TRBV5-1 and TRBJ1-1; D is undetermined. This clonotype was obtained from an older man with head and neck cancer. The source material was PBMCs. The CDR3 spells CASSLNMNTEAFF. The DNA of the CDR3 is TGCGCCAGCAGCCTTAACATGAACACTGAAGCTTTCTTT. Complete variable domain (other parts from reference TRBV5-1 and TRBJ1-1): KAGVTQTPRYLIKTRGQQVTLSCSPISGHRSVSWYQQTPGQGLQFLFEYFSETQRNKGNFPGRFSGRQFSNSRSEMNVSTLELGDSALYLCASSLNMNTEAFFGQGTRLTVV.